The 9 T cell receptor beta chains presented below share a single source sample, sequenced in a study of T cell responses to AZD1222 COVID-19 vaccine. Sequenced by immunoSEQ multiplex PCR; TCRdb stores in-frame clones only, minus some. The sample consists of 85,000 to 100,000 clones, 70% to 90% of them appearing once. The sequences come from peripheral blood, collected on day 0 of AZD1222 vaccination. Source of these receptors: an adult in good health.

The rearrangement links TRBV7-3 to TRBJ2-3; maybe TRBD2 (5 bases). The CDR3 contains 14 residues. V lost 5 bases, J lost 6 bases, and 15 bases lay in between. The germline CDR1 and CDR2 sequences are SGHTA and FQGTGA. The DNA for the CDR3 is TGTGCCAGCAGCCAACAGACTGGAGGTGATACGCAGTATTTT. Translated: CASSQQTGGDTQYF.

The chain uses TRBV19 and TRBJ1-2; tentatively, D is TRBD1 (5 bases). Germline V lookup: CDR1 LNHDA, CDR2 SQIVND (reference sequence). This CDR3 is built from 13 residues. V lost 7 bases and J lost 4, with 13 bases in between. Written as DNA, the CDR3 is TGTGCCAGTACCCCACTCGACAGCTATGGCTACACCTTC. Its protein product is CASTPLDSYGYTF.

CDR3 protein: CATDSPNNEQFF. CDR3 bases: TGTGCCACCGACAGCCCAAACAATGAGCAGTTCTTC. The rearrangement uses TRBV12-3 or TRBV12-4 and TRBJ2-1, with D tentatively TRBD1 (5 bases). V was clipped by 10 bases and J by 5 bases, with 12 bases between them. The CDR3 is 12 residues long.

V gene TRBV19 combines with J gene TRBJ1-5, with D possibly matching TRBD1 (6 bases). V lost 5 bases to trimming and J lost 7 bases, with 21 bases between them. This CDR3 spans 16 amino acids. In germline, CDR1 is LNHDA, CDR2 SQIVND (reference sequence). The CDR3 DNA sequence: TGTGCCAGTAGTCCAATGTGGGGGGCAGGGTACCAGCCCCAGCATTTT. The encoded protein is CASSPMWGAGYQPQHF.

The V call is TRBV5-1, the J call TRBJ1-2; D is uncertain. CDR1 and CDR2 (germline): SGHRS, YFSETQ. With 0 bases removed from V and 3 bases from J, the gap between germline ends came to 9 bases. The CDR3 loop spans 14 amino acids. CDR3 sequence (DNA): TGCGCCAGCAGCTTGGGTGAAGAGCACTATGGCTACACCTTC. Amino acids: CASSLGEEHYGYTF.

V is TRBV6-5 and J is TRBJ1-2; D might be TRBD1 (5 bases). The CDR3 extends over 13 amino acids. Germline CDR1 MNHEY, CDR2 SVGAGI. V was trimmed by 6 bases and J by 7 bases, leaving 15 bases between them. This chain's CDR3 is CASRTPGSTGYTF. CDR3 DNA: TGTGCCAGCAGGACCCCAGGGTCAACTGGCTACACCTTC.

This sequence joins TRBV5-5 and TRBJ1-1, with 7 bases identical to TRBD1. The germline CDR1 and CDR2 sequences are SGHKS and YYEKEE (reference sequence). The CDR3 totals 14 residues. J was trimmed by 2 bases and V by 3 bases; bases with no gene match: 4. The CDR3 is CASSSRDRNTEAFF. The DNA of the CDR3 is TGTGCCAGCAGCTCCCGGGACAGAAACACTGAAGCTTTCTTT.

The chain employs TRBV27 and TRBJ1-6; TRBD1 aligns across 7 bases. V dropped 5 bases and J dropped 7; count of bases not matched to a gene: 14. In germline, CDR1 is MNHEY, CDR2 SMNVEV (reference sequence). The CDR3 length is 17 residues. This CDR3 reads CASSTRAPQGGNSPLHF. The CDR3 nucleotides are TGTGCCAGCAGTACCCGAGCCCCGCAGGGGGGAAATTCACCCCTCCACTTT.

The gene calls are TRBV7-8 and TRBJ1-1, with D unclear. The CDR3 has 14 amino acids. The V gene's germline CDR1 is SGHVS and CDR2 FQNEAQ. Trimming left V 3 bases short and J 5 bases short, with 13 bases between. The DNA of the CDR3 is TGTGCCAGCAGCTTGTCCGGGATCCCGACTGAAGCTTTCTTT. Translating gives CASSLSGIPTEAFF.